Listed below are T cell receptor beta chains from one sample, sequenced in a study of blood T cell repertoires in COVID-19. The data were produced by immunoSEQ multiplex PCR, yet TCRdb's version contains in-frame clones alone and is incomplete. The sample lists about 220,000 clones, roughly 88% occurring once. The sample comprised peripheral blood. These TCRs come from a man in his forties or fifties with active or convalescent COVID-19. Each CDR3 is given with its conserved first and last residue. The D gene is left open where the match is weak. Expanded clones are given a class, and other clones once, few, many or no size at all.

d_call: TRBD2
v_call: TRBV18
j_call: TRBJ2-5
clone_size: .
cdr3_aa: CASSLAGAQETQYF
cdr3_nt: TGTGCCAGCTCACTAGCGGGGGCTCAAGAGACCCAGTACTTC

d_call: .
v_call: TRBV9
j_call: TRBJ1-6
clone_size: .
cdr3_aa: CASSVGGVGPLHF
cdr3_nt: TGTGCCAGCAGCGTAGGCGGGGTAGGGCCCCTCCACTTT

d_call: TRBD2
v_call: TRBV19
j_call: TRBJ2-1
clone_size: .
cdr3_aa: CASSWVAGDSYNEQFF
cdr3_nt: TGTGCCAGTAGTTGGGTAGCGGGGGACTCCTACAATGAGCAGTTCTTC

d_call: .
v_call: TRBV29-1
j_call: TRBJ1-1
clone_size: .
cdr3_aa: CSGGSNTEAFF
cdr3_nt: TGCAGCGGTGGGAGTAACACTGAAGCTTTCTTT

d_call: .
v_call: TRBV9
j_call: TRBJ2-1
clone_size: .
cdr3_aa: CASSVRGGNEQFF
cdr3_nt: TGTGCCAGCAGCGTAAGAGGGGGCAATGAGCAGTTCTTC

d_call: .
v_call: TRBV5-1
j_call: TRBJ1-4
clone_size: .
cdr3_aa: CASSLAGRGGSEKLFF
cdr3_nt: TGCGCCAGCAGCTTGGCCGGAAGGGGAGGGAGTGAAAAACTGTTTTTT

d_call: TRBD1
v_call: TRBV6-5
j_call: TRBJ1-2
clone_size: .
cdr3_aa: CASSWDPRQGSYGYTF
cdr3_nt: TGTGCCAGCAGTTGGGACCCCCGACAGGGAAGCTATGGCTACACCTTC

d_call: .
v_call: TRBV5-1
j_call: TRBJ1-1
clone_size: .
cdr3_aa: CASSGLGDTEAFF
cdr3_nt: TGCGCCAGCAGCGGGCTAGGGGACACTGAAGCTTTCTTT

d_call: .
v_call: TRBV28
j_call: TRBJ2-7
clone_size: .
cdr3_aa: CASSPVNRAPYEQYF
cdr3_nt: TGTGCCAGCAGCCCCGTCAACAGGGCGCCCTACGAGCAGTACTTC

d_call: TRBD2
v_call: TRBV19
j_call: TRBJ2-1
clone_size: .
cdr3_aa: CASSTTSGGYEQFF
cdr3_nt: TGTGCCAGTAGTACCACTAGCGGAGGGTATGAGCAGTTCTTC

d_call: TRBD1
v_call: TRBV5-1
j_call: TRBJ1-2
clone_size: .
cdr3_aa: CASSGQLNYGYTF
cdr3_nt: TGCGCCAGCTCGGGACAGCTTAACTATGGCTACACCTTC

d_call: .
v_call: TRBV11-2
j_call: TRBJ1-2
clone_size: few
cdr3_aa: CASSLEGTSGRFGYTF
cdr3_nt: TGTGCCAGCAGCTTAGAAGGGACAAGTGGCAGGTTTGGCTACACCTTC

d_call: .
v_call: TRBV20-1
j_call: TRBJ1-2
clone_size: .
cdr3_aa: CSAEDRGYTF
cdr3_nt: TGCAGTGCTGAAGACAGAGGCTACACCTTC

d_call: TRBD1
v_call: TRBV28
j_call: TRBJ1-5
clone_size: .
cdr3_aa: CASSLRDRAISPQHF
cdr3_nt: TGTGCCAGCAGTTTAAGGGACAGAGCAATCAGCCCCCAGCATTTT

d_call: .
v_call: TRBV27
j_call: TRBJ2-7
clone_size: .
cdr3_aa: CASSPQFISYEQYF
cdr3_nt: TGTGCCAGCAGTCCGCAGTTTATCTCCTACGAGCAGTACTTC

d_call: .
v_call: TRBV5-1
j_call: TRBJ1-4
clone_size: .
cdr3_aa: CASSLDTGLNEKLFF
cdr3_nt: TGCGCCAGCAGCTTGGATACAGGGCTTAATGAAAAACTGTTTTTT

d_call: .
v_call: TRBV3-1/TRBV3-2
j_call: TRBJ1-1
clone_size: .
cdr3_aa: CASSQAGTRSLYTEAFF
cdr3_nt: TGTGCCAGCAGCCAAGCCGGGACAAGGTCCCTTTACACTGAAGCTTTCTTT

d_call: TRBD1
v_call: TRBV4-1
j_call: TRBJ1-6
clone_size: .
cdr3_aa: CASSQPGQGNSPLHF
cdr3_nt: TGCGCCAGCAGCCAGCCGGGACAGGGGAATTCACCCCTCCACTTT

d_call: TRBD2
v_call: TRBV5-1
j_call: TRBJ2-3
clone_size: .
cdr3_aa: CASSEGLAVITDTQYF
cdr3_nt: TGCGCCAGCAGCGAGGGACTAGCGGTAATCACAGATACGCAGTATTTT

d_call: .
v_call: TRBV7-2
j_call: TRBJ1-6
clone_size: few
cdr3_aa: CASSLRGQGSYNSPLHF
cdr3_nt: TGTGCCAGCAGCTTAAGGGGTCAAGGCTCCTATAATTCACCCCTCCACTTT

d_call: .
v_call: TRBV5-4
j_call: TRBJ2-5
clone_size: .
cdr3_aa: CASSLDRAQETQYF
cdr3_nt: TGTGCCAGCAGCTTGGACAGGGCCCAAGAGACCCAGTACTTC

d_call: .
v_call: TRBV2
j_call: TRBJ1-1
clone_size: .
cdr3_aa: CASSGEVNTEAFF
cdr3_nt: TGTGCCAGCAGCGGAGAGGTGAACACTGAAGCTTTCTTT

d_call: .
v_call: TRBV7-8
j_call: TRBJ2-5
clone_size: .
cdr3_aa: CASSLRLRETQYF
cdr3_nt: TGTGCCAGCAGCTTACGCCTGCGTGAGACCCAGTACTTC

d_call: .
v_call: TRBV30
j_call: TRBJ1-6
clone_size: .
cdr3_aa: CAWSYRNNSPLHF
cdr3_nt: TGTGCCTGGAGTTACAGGAATAATTCACCCCTCCACTTT